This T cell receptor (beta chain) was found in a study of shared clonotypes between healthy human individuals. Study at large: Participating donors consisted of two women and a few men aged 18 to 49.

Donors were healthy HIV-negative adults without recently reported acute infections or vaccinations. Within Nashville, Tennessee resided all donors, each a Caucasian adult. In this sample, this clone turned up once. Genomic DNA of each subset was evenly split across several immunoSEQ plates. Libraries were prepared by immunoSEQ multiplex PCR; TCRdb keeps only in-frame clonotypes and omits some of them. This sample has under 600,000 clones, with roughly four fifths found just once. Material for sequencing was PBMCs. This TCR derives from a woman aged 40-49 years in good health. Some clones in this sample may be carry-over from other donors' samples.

In DNA, the CDR3 is TGTGCCAGCAGTGGGCTAGCGGGAGCGCTCCTCCTCACCGGGGAGCTGTTTTTT. This codes for CASSGLAGALLLTGELFF. The genes are TRBV6-1 and TRBJ2-2, with 10 bases aligning to TRBD2. Looked up from germline, CDR1 is MNHNS and CDR2 is SASEGT. CDR3 size: 18 residues. V shed 4 bases, J shed 4 bases, and the junction held 12 bases outside the gene matches.